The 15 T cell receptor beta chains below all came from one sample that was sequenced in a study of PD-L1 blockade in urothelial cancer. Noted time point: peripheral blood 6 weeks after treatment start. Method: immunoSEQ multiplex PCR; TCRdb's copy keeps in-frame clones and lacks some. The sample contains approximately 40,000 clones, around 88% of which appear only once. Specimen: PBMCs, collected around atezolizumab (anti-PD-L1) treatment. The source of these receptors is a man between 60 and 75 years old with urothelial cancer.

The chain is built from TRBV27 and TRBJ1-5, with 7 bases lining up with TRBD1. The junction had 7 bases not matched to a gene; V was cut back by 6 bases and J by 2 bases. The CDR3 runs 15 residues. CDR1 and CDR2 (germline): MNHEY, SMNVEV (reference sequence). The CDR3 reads CASRTGDRGNQPQHF. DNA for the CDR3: TGTGCCAGCAGAACTGGGGACAGAGGCAATCAGCCCCAGCATTTT.

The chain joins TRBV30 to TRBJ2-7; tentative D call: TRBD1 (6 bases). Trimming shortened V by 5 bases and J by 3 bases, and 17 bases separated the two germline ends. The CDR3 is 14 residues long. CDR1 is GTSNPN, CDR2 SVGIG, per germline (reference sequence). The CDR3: CAWAPGTTGYEQYF. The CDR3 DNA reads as TGTGCCTGGGCCCCCGGGACAACCGGCTACGAGCAGTACTTC.

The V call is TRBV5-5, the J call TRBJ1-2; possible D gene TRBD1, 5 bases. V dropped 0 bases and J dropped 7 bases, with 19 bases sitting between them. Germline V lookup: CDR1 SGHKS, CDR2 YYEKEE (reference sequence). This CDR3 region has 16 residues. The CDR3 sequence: CASSLVGTPQMTGYTF. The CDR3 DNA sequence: TGTGCCAGCAGCTTGGTGGGGACTCCCCAAATGACTGGCTACACCTTC.

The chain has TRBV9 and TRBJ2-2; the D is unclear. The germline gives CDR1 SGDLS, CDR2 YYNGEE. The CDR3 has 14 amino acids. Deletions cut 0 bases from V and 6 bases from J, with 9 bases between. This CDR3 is CASSVASSPGELFF. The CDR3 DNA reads TGTGCCAGCAGCGTAGCGTCCTCCCCCGGGGAGCTGTTTTTT.

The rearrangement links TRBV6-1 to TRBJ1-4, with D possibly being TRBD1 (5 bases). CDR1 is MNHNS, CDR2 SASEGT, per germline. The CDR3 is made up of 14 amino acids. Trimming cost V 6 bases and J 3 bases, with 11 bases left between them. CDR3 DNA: TGTGCCAGCAGGGGCGGGACGGCTAATGAAAAACTGTTTTTT. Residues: CASRGGTANEKLFF.

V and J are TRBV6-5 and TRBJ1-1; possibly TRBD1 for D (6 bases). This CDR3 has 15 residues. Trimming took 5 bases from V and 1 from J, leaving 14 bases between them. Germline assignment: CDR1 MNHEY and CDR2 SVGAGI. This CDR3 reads CASSQVTGRNTEAFF. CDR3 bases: TGTGCCAGCAGTCAAGTGACAGGTCGGAACACTGAAGCTTTCTTT.

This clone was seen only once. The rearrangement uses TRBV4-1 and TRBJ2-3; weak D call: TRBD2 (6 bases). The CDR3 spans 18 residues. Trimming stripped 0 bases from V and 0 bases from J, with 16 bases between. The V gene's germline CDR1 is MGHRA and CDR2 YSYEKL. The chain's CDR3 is CASSQDGGLMASTDTQYF. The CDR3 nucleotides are TGCGCCAGCAGCCAAGATGGAGGACTAATGGCTAGCACAGATACGCAGTATTTT.

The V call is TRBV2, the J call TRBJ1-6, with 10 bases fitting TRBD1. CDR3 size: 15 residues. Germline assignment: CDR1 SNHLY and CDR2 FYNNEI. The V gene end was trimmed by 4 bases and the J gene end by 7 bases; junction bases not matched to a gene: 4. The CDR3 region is CASSGQGAGNSPLHF. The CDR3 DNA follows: TGTGCCAGCAGTGGACAGGGGGCAGGAAATTCACCCCTCCACTTT.

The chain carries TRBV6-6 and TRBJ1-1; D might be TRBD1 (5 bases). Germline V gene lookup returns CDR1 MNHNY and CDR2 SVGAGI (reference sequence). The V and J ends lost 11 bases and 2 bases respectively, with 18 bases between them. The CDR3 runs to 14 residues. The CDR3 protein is CASVLRQGNTEAFF. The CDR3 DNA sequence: TGTGCCTCGGTCCTTAGGCAGGGCAACACTGAAGCTTTCTTT.

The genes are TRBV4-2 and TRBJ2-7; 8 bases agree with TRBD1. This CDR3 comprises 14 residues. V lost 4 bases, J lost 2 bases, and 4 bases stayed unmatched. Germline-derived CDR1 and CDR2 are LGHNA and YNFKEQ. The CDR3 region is CASSRHRGTYEQYF. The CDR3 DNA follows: TGTGCCAGCAGCCGCCACAGGGGGACCTACGAGCAGTACTTC.

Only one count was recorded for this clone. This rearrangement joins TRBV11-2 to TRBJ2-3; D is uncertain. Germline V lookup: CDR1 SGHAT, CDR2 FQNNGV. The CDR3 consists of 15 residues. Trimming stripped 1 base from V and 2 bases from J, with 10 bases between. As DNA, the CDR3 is TGTGCCAGCAGCTTAGTTGTGGCGGTCACAGATACGCAGTATTTT. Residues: CASSLVVAVTDTQYF.

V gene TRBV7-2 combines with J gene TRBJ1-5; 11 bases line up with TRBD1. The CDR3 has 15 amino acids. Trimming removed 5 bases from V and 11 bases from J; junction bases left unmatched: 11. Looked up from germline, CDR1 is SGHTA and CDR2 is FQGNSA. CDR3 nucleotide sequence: TGTGCCAGCAGCAGGGGACAGGGGGAATATGAGGCCCAGCATTTT. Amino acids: CASSRGQGEYEAQHF.

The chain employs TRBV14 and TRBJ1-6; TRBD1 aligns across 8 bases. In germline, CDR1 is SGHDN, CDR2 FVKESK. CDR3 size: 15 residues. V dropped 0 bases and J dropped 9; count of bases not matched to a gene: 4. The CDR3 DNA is TGTGCCAGCAGCCAAGACCCAGGGGGCGTTTCACCCCTCCACTTT. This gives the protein CASSQDPGGVSPLHF.

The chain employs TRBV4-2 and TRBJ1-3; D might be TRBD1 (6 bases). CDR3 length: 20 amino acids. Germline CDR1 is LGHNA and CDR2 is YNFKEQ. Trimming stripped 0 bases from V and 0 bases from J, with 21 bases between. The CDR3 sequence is CASSQEVLGARISSGNTIYF. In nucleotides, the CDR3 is TGTGCCAGCAGCCAAGAGGTCCTGGGGGCGAGGATCAGCTCTGGAAACACCATATATTTT.

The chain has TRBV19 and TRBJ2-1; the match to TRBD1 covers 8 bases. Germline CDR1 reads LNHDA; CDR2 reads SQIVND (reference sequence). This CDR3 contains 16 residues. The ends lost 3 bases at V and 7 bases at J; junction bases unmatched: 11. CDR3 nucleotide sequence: TGTGCCAGTAGTATGGTGTGGGACAGGAGAAGGAATGAGCAGTTCTTC. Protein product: CASSMVWDRRRNEQFF.